This T cell receptor beta chain is drawn from a study of blood T cell repertoires in COVID-19. Turning to the study itself: There were acute and convalescent COVID-19 samples, and they came from the United States, Italy and Spain. T cells, B-cell-depleted T cells, or PBMCs provided the cDNA or gDNA that served as material.

The germline V gene encodes CDR1 KGHSH and CDR2 LQKENI. CDR3 size: 15 residues. Germline trimming cut 1 base from V and 1 base from J; bases unmatched to any gene: 2. In the study's own analysis: Researchers report that nucleated cell counts were estimated from reference gene primer amplification. The table came from immunoSEQ multiplex PCR; TCRdb's copy has only in-frame clones and leaves some out. The D gene and trimming were derived from the DNA, and the V and J assignments and clone size from that table. The data show some 330,000 clones, roughly nine tenths seen once. Seattle's enrolled individuals joined amid active infection and were then monitored longitudinally.

Sequencing was done on a sample of peripheral blood. The chain uses TRBV18 and TRBJ2-5; 8 bases are a match to TRBD2. This TCR was sampled from a woman in her twenties or thirties with COVID-19, enrolled during active disease. CDR3 loop: CASSPLAGFQETQYF. The DNA of the CDR3 is TGTGCCAGCTCACCACTAGCGGGGTTCCAAGAGACCCAGTACTTC.